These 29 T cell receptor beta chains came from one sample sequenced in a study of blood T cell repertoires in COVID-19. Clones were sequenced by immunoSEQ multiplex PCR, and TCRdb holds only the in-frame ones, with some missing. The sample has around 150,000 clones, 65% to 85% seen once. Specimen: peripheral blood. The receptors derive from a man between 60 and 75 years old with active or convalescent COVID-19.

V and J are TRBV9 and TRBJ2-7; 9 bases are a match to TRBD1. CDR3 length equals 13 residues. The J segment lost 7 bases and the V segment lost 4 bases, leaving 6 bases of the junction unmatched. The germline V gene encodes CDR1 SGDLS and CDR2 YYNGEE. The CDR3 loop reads CASSPNRGLEQYF. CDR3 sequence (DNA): TGTGCCAGCAGCCCCAACAGGGGGCTGGAGCAGTACTTC.

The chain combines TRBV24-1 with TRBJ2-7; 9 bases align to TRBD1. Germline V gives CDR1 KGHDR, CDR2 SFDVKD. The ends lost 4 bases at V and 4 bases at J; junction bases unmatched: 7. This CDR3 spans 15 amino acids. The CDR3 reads CATSEAGTGIYEQYF. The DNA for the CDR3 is TGTGCCACCAGTGAGGCCGGGACAGGGATTTACGAGCAGTACTTC.

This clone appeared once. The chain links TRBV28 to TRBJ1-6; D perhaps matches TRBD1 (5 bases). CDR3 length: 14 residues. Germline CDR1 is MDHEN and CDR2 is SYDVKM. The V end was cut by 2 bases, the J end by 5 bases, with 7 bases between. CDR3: CASSLRTNNSPLHF. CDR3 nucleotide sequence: TGTGCCAGCAGTTTAAGGACAAATAATTCACCCCTCCACTTT.

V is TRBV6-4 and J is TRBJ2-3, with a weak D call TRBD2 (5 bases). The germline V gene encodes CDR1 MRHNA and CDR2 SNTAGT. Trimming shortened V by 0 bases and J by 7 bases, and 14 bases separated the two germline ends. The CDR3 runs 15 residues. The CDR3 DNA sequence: TGTGCCAGCAGTGACTCACGAGACTACGGGCATACGCAGTATTTT. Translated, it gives CASSDSRDYGHTQYF.

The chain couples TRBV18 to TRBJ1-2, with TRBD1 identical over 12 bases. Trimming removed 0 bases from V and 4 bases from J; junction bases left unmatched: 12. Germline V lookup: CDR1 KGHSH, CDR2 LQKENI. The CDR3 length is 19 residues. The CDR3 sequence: CASSPPPGQGAWYSYGYTF. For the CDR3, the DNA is TGTGCCAGCTCACCACCTCCGGGACAGGGGGCCTGGTATTCCTATGGCTACACCTTC.

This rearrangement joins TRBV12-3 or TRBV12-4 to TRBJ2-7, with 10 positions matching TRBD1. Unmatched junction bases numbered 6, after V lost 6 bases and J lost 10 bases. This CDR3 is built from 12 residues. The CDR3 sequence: CASSPRDRGQYF. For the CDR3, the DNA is TGTGCCAGCAGCCCCCGGGACAGGGGTCAGTACTTC.

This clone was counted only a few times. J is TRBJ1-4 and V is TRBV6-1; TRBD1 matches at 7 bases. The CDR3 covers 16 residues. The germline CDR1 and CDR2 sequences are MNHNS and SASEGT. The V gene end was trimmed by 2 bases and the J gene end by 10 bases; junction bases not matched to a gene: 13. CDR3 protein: CASSESADRAIGKLFF. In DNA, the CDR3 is TGTGCCAGCAGTGAAAGCGCTGACAGGGCAATCGGAAAACTGTTTTTT.

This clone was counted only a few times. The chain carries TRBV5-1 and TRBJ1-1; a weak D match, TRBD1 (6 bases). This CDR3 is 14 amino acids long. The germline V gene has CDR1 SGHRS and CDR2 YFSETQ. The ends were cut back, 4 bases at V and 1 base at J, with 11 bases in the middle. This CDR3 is CASSTGQPNTEAFF. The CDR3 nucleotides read TGCGCCAGCAGCACCGGACAGCCGAACACTGAAGCTTTCTTT.

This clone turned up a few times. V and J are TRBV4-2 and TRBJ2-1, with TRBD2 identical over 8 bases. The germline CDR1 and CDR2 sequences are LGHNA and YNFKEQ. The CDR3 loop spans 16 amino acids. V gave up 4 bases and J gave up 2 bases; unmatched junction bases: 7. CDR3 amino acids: CASSPGAGEAYNEQFF. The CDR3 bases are TGTGCCAGCAGCCCCGGAGCGGGAGAGGCCTACAATGAGCAGTTCTTC.

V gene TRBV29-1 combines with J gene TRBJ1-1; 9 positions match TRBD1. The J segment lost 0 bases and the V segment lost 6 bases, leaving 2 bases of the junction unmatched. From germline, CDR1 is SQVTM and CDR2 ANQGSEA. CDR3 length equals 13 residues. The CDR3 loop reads CSVGTGLNTEAFF. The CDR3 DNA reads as TGCAGCGTCGGGACAGGGTTGAACACTGAAGCTTTCTTT.

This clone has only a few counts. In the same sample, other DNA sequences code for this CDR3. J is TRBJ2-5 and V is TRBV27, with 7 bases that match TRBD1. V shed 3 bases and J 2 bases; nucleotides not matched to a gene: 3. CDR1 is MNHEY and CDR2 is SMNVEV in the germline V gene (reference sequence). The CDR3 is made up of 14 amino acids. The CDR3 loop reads CASSFMTGQETQYF. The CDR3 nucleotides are TGTGCCAGCAGTTTCATGACAGGGCAAGAGACCCAGTACTTC.

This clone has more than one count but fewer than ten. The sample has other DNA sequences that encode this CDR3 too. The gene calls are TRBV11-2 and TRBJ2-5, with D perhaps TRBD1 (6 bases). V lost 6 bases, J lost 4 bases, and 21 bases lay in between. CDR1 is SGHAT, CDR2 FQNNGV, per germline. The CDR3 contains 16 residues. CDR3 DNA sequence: TGTGCCAGCAGTCCCGAGGGGGTCAGGGTCGGAGAGACCCAGTACTTC. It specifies CASSPEGVRVGETQYF.

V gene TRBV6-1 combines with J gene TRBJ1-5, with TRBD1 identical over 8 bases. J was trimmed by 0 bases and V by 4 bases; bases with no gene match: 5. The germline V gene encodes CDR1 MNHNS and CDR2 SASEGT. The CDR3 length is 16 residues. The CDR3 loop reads CASSGTGPYSNQPQHF. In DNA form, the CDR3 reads TGTGCCAGCAGTGGGACAGGGCCCTATAGCAATCAGCCCCAGCATTTT.

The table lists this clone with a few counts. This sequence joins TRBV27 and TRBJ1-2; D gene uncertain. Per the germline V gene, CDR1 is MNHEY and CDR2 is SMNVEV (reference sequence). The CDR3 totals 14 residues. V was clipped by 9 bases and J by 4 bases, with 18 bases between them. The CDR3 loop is CASRKVEAAYGYTF. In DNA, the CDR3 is TGTGCCAGTCGAAAAGTGGAGGCTGCCTATGGCTACACCTTC.

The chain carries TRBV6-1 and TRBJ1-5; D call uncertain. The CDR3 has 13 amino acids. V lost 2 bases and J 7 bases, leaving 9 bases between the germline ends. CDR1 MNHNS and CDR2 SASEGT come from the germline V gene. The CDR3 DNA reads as TGTGCCAGCAGTGAAACCCGGGTACAGCCCCAGCATTTT. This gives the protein CASSETRVQPQHF.

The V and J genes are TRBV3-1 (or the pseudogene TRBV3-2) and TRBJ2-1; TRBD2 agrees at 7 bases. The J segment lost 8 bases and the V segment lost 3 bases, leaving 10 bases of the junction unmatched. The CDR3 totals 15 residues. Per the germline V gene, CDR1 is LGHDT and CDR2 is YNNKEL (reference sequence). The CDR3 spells CASSQGLAESDEQFF. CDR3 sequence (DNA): TGTGCCAGCAGCCAGGGCCTAGCGGAGTCGGATGAGCAGTTCTTC.

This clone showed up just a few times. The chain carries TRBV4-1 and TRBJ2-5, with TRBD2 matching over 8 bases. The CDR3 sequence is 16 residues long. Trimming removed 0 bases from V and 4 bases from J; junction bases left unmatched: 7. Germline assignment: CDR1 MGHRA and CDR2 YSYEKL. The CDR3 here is CASSQESGGPGETQYF. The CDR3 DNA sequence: TGCGCCAGCAGCCAAGAATCGGGGGGGCCGGGAGAGACCCAGTACTTC.

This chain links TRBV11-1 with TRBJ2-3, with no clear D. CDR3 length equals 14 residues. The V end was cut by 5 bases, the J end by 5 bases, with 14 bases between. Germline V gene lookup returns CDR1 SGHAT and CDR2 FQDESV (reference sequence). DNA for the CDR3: TGTGCCAGCAGCGACCGCGGCACGGGAGATACGCAGTATTTT. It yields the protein CASSDRGTGDTQYF.

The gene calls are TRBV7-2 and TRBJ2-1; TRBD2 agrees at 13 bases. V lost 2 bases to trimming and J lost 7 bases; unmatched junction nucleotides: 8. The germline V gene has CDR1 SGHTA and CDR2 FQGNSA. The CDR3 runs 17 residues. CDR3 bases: TGTGCCAGCAGCTTACCGACCACTAGCGGGAGGGGGAATGAGCAGTTCTTC. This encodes CASSLPTTSGRGNEQFF. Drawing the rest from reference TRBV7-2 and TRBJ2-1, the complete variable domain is GAGVSQSPSNKVTEKGKDVELRCDPISGHTALYWYRQSLGQGLEFLIYFQGNSAPDKSGLPSDRFSAERTGGSVSTLTIQRTQQEDSAVYLCASSLPTTSGRGNEQFFGPGTRLTVL.

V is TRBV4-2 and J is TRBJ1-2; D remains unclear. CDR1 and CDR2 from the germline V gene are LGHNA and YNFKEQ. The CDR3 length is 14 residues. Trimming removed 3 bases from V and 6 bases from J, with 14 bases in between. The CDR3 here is CASSQEGSVHGYTF. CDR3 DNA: TGTGCCAGCAGCCAGGAGGGATCCGTCCATGGCTACACCTTC.

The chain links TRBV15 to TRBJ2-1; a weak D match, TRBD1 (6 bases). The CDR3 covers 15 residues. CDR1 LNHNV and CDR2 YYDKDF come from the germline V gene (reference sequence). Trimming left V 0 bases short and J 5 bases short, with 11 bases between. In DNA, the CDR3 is TGTGCCACCAGCAGAGACCCCGGACAGCACAATGAGCAGTTCTTC. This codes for CATSRDPGQHNEQFF.

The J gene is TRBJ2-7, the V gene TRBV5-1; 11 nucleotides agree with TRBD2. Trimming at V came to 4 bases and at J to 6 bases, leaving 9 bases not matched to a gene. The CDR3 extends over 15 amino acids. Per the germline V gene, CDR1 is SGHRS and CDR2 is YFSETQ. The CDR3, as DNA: TGCGCCAGCAGCCCCGGTAGCGGGAGGGCCGTCGAGCAGTACTTC. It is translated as CASSPGSGRAVEQYF.

CDR3 nucleotide sequence: TGTGCCAGCTCACCACCGGGAGCGGGGGGTAAAGAGACCCAGTACTTC. This codes for CASSPPGAGGKETQYF. The chain combines TRBV18 with TRBJ2-5, with 9 bases identical to TRBD2. Germline lookup yields CDR1 KGHSH and CDR2 LQKENI. The trim removed 0 bases at V and 3 bases at J, leaving 5 bases unmatched. This CDR3 has 16 residues.

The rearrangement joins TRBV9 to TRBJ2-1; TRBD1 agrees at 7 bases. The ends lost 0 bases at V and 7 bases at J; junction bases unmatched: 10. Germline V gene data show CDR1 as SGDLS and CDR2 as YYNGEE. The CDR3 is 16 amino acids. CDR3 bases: TGTGCCAGCAGCGTAGAGGTTGTGGGGACAGTAAATGAGCAGTTCTTC. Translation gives CASSVEVVGTVNEQFF.

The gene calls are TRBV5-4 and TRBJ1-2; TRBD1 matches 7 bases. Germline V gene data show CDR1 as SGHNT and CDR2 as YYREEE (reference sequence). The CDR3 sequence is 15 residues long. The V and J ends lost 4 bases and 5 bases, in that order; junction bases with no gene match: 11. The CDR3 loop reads CASSPGGQVGYGYTF. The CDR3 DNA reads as TGTGCCAGCAGCCCTGGAGGACAGGTGGGATATGGCTACACCTTC.

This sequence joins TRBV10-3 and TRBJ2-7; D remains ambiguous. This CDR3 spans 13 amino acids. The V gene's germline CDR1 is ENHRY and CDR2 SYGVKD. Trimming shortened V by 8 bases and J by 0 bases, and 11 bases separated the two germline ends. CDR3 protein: CAIGEVSSYEQYF. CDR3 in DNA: TGTGCCATCGGCGAGGTCAGCTCCTACGAGCAGTACTTC.

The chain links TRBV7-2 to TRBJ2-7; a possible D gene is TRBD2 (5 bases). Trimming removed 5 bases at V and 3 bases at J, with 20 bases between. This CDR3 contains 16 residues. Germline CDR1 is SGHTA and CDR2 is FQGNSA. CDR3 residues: CASSQRVGSPYYEQYF. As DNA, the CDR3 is TGTGCCAGCAGCCAGAGAGTAGGGAGCCCCTACTACGAGCAGTACTTC.

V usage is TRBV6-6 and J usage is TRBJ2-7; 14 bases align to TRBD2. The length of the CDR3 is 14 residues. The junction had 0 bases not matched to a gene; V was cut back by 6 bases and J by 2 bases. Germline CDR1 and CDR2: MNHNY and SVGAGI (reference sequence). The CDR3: CASRGLAGAYEQYF. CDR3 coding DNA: TGTGCCAGCAGGGGACTAGCGGGAGCCTACGAGCAGTACTTC.

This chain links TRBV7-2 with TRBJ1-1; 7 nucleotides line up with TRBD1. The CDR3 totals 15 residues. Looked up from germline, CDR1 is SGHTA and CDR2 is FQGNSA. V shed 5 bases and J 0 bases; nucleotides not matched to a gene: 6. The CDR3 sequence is CASSAMGQMNTEAFF. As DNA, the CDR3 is TGTGCCAGCAGCGCGATGGGACAGATGAACACTGAAGCTTTCTTT.